These 29 T cell receptor beta chains share one sample of origin, sequenced in a study of T cells in Graves' hyperthyroidism and ophthalmopathy. TCR beta CDR3 regions were amplified from RNA. Initially, a first-round RT-PCR of the TCR CDR3 employed the HTBI primer set. TCRdb analysed the multiplex PCR reads with MiXCR anew, one entry per CDR3 protein. The table records roughly 400,000 distinct CDR3 sequences, over 13% of them present only once. The material sequenced was blood. These receptors were taken from a man between 50 and 59 years old with Graves' ophthalmopathy.

The CDR3 region has the DNA TGTGCCAGCAGCAAAAGGATCTATGGCTACACCTTC. Translating it yields CASSKRIYGYTF. The chain couples TRBV12-3 or TRBV12-4 to TRBJ1-2; no reliable D call. This CDR3 has 12 residues. V lost 6 bases and J 4 bases, leaving 9 bases between the germline ends.

The chain carries TRBV13 and TRBJ2-7; D possibly corresponds to TRBD1 (8 bases). Germline CDR1 and CDR2: PRHDT and FYEKMQ (reference sequence). This CDR3 comprises 14 residues. V was pared by 3 bases and J by 3 bases, with 12 bases between. In DNA, the CDR3 is TGTGCCAGCAGCTTCACAGGGGGGGGCTACGAGCAGTACTTC. Translating gives CASSFTGGGYEQYF.

This sequence joins TRBV24-1 and TRBJ2-5; D not resolved. CDR1 and CDR2 (germline): KGHDR, SFDVKD. The V gene lost 1 base and the J gene lost 5 bases, with 4 bases spanning the gap. The CDR3 is 12 amino acids. The CDR3 coding sequence is TGTGCCACCAGTGATTTCAGTGAGACCCAGTACTTC. The encoded protein is CATSDFSETQYF.

This clonotype has ten or more counts. CDR3 nucleotides: TGTGCCAGCAGCCAAGTGAGAGGAAACACCATATATTTT. Translated: CASSQVRGNTIYF. The chain couples TRBV3-1 to TRBJ1-3; the D is unclear. Trimming removed 1 base from V and 4 bases from J, with 5 bases in between. Germline V gene lookup returns CDR1 LGHDT and CDR2 YNNKEL (reference sequence). The CDR3 is 13 amino acids.

As concerns this clonotype: A much larger clone is a single base away; this may be a read error. This chain links TRBV28 with TRBJ1-5, with D uncertain. The V gene's germline CDR1 is MDHEN and CDR2 SYDVKM. The germline V and J ends were trimmed by 5 bases and 6 bases, with 17 bases remaining between them. This CDR3 is 15 amino acids long. CDR3 sequence (DNA): TGTGCCAGCAGTATAGAAAGGGCAGGTGCTCAGCCCCAGCATTTT. Translation: CASSIERAGAQPQHF.

V and J are TRBV25-1 and TRBJ1-1; 9 nucleotides match TRBD1. CDR1 MGHDK and CDR2 SYGVNS come from the germline V gene. The CDR3 covers 15 residues. The trim removed 4 bases at V and 0 bases at J, leaving 3 bases unmatched. The CDR3 loop reads CASSVGTGMNTEAFF. CDR3 bases: TGTGCCAGCAGTGTAGGGACAGGGATGAACACTGAAGCTTTCTTT.

There are a few counts of this clonotype. The chain is built from TRBV29-1 and TRBJ2-7; possible D gene TRBD1, 6 bases. The germline V gene has CDR1 SQVTM and CDR2 ANQGSEA. The CDR3 is made up of 13 amino acids. V dropped 4 bases and J dropped 2 bases, with 12 bases sitting between them. CDR3 coding DNA: TGCAGCGTTGGGAGACAGGAGACCTACGAGCAGTACTTC. It yields the protein CSVGRQETYEQYF.

In the case of this clonotype: Compared with germline, one end of the junction differs, possibly owing to a read error. The chain uses TRBV18 and TRBJ2-7; D remains ambiguous. Germline loops: CDR1 KGHSH, CDR2 LQKENI. This CDR3 is 11 amino acids long. CDR3 nucleotide sequence: TGTGCCAGCCCACCCCAGGTCGAGCAGTACTTC. Protein product: CASPPQVEQYF.

This clonotype was seen many times. The CDR3 here is CASSLGGTRTDTQYF. The CDR3 DNA sequence: TGTGCCAGCAGTTTAGGTGGGACCCGCACAGATACGCAGTATTTT. V usage is TRBV12-3 or TRBV12-4 and J usage is TRBJ2-3; D possibly matches TRBD1 or TRBD2 (5 bases each). This CDR3 contains 15 residues. V was cut by 1 base and J by 1 base, with 9 bases left in between.

Regarding this clonotype: A much larger clone differs by one base, so this may be a read error. The rearrangement uses TRBV2 and TRBJ2-1; D unresolved. The V gene lost 3 bases and the J gene lost 4 bases, with 4 bases spanning the gap. This CDR3 region has 12 residues. Germline-derived CDR1 and CDR2 are SNHLY and FYNNEI. The CDR3 coding sequence is TGTGCCAGCAGTGACCAGTACAATGAGCAGTTCTTC. Residues: CASSDQYNEQFF.

The CDR3 region is CASRTGQPLQETQYF. The CDR3 nucleotides read TGCGCCAGCAGGACCGGACAGCCATTACAAGAGACCCAGTACTTC. This chain joins TRBV5-1 and TRBJ2-5; TRBD1 is a possible D gene (6 bases). This CDR3 comprises 15 residues. Looked up from germline, CDR1 is SGHRS and CDR2 is YFSETQ. V lost 5 bases and J lost 2, with 16 bases in between.

The chain recombines TRBV5-1 with TRBJ2-1; 10 nucleotides line up with TRBD2. The CDR3 has 16 residues. The ends lost 3 bases at V and 2 bases at J; junction bases unmatched: 5. Per the germline V gene, CDR1 is SGHRS and CDR2 is YFSETQ. The CDR3 here is CASSSSSGGPYNEQFF. The CDR3 region has the DNA TGCGCCAGCAGCTCGTCTAGCGGGGGCCCCTACAATGAGCAGTTCTTC. Filled out from reference TRBV5-1 and TRBJ2-1, the complete variable domain reads KAGVTQTPRYLIKTRGQQVTLSCSPISGHRSVSWYQQTPGQGLQFLFEYFSETQRNKGNFPGRFSGRQFSNSRSEMNVSTLELGDSALYLCASSSSSGGPYNEQFFGPGTRLTVL.

The rearrangement uses TRBV5-8 and TRBJ2-7; 7 positions match TRBD1. CDR1 is SGHTS, CDR2 YDEGEE, per germline. After removal of 3 bases from V and 4 bases from J, the junction contained 7 bases not matched to a gene. The CDR3 length is 14 residues. The CDR3 nucleotides are TGTGCCAGCAGCTCCAGGGGGTATCGGTACGAGCAGTACTTC. Protein product: CASSSRGYRYEQYF.

This clonotype was detected ten times or more. Written as DNA, the CDR3 is TGTGCCAGCAGCCCGTGGACTAGCGGCATCTCTGGGGCCAACGTCCTGACTTTC. Translated: CASSPWTSGISGANVLTF. The chain has TRBV7-8 and TRBJ2-6, with TRBD2 matching over 10 bases. Per germline, CDR1 SGHVS and CDR2 FQNEAQ. The CDR3 is made up of 18 amino acids. With V trimmed by 5 bases and J by 0 bases, 7 bases remained unmatched.

The CDR3, as DNA: TGCGCCAGCAGCTTGGCACCGACAGGGAGCACAGATACGCAGTATTTT. Encoded protein: CASSLAPTGSTDTQYF. The J gene is TRBJ2-3, the V gene TRBV5-1; 7 bases are a match to TRBD1. This CDR3 region has 16 residues. Germline CDR1 reads SGHRS; CDR2 reads YFSETQ. The ends lost 0 bases at V and 0 bases at J; junction bases unmatched: 4.

This clonotype was detected a few times. The chain employs TRBV28 and TRBJ2-1; D is ambiguous. Per germline, CDR1 MDHEN and CDR2 SYDVKM. Trimming removed 2 bases at V and 2 bases at J, with 10 bases between. CDR3 length equals 15 residues. The CDR3: CASSLDTLAYNEQFF. The CDR3 bases are TGTGCCAGCAGTTTAGATACGCTAGCCTACAATGAGCAGTTCTTC.

The genes are TRBV6-1 and TRBJ2-5; 13 nucleotides align to TRBD2. The CDR3 is 15 amino acids. Germline V lookup: CDR1 MNHNS, CDR2 SASEGT. Trimming at V came to 5 bases and at J to 2 bases, leaving 2 bases not matched to a gene. This chain's CDR3 is CASSSTSGRQETQYF. The CDR3 nucleotides read TGTGCCAGCAGTTCGACTAGCGGGAGGCAAGAGACCCAGTACTTC.

The chain uses TRBV29-1 and TRBJ1-2; 9 nucleotides match TRBD1. Trimming cost V 6 bases and J 5 bases; bases outside gene matches: 7. This CDR3 region has 13 residues. Germline V gene data show CDR1 as SQVTM and CDR2 as ANQGSEA. The CDR3 DNA follows: TGCAGCGTGGTGACAGGGGGAACGTATGGCTACACCTTC. Protein: CSVVTGGTYGYTF.

This chain connects TRBV9 to TRBJ2-3, with TRBD2 matching 7 bases. The V gene end was trimmed by 4 bases and the J gene end by 4 bases; junction bases not matched to a gene: 6. Germline V gene lookup returns CDR1 SGDLS and CDR2 YYNGEE. The CDR3 is made up of 14 amino acids. CDR3 bases: TGTGCCAGCAGCCCCGGCGGGAGTGCAGATACGCAGTATTTT. Translation: CASSPGGSADTQYF. Based on the CDR3 plus reference TRBV9 and TRBJ2-3, the full variable domain is DSGVTQTPKHLITATGQRVTLRCSPRSGDLSVYWYQQSLDQGLQFLIQYYNGEERAKGNILERFSAQQFPDLHSELNLSSLELGDSALYFCASSPGGSADTQYFGPGTRLTVL.

This chain uses TRBV14 with TRBJ2-6; the match to TRBD2 covers 7 bases. The germline V gene encodes CDR1 SGHDN and CDR2 FVKESK. Losses at the gene ends were 4 bases for V and 1 base for J; bases not matched to a gene: 10. The CDR3 contains 18 residues. The CDR3 region has the DNA TGTGCCAGCAGCCCAAAAATAGCGGGCGCGTCTGGGGCCAACGTCCTGACTTTC. This sequence encodes CASSPKIAGASGANVLTF.

In this sample, this clonotype turned up a few times. This chain links TRBV4-1 with TRBJ2-5; the D gene is possibly TRBD2 (5 bases). Germline V lookup: CDR1 MGHRA, CDR2 YSYEKL. The CDR3 spans 17 residues. Trimming removed 1 base at V and 5 bases at J, with 20 bases between. The CDR3 here is CASSQATAVGSLETQYF. For the CDR3, the DNA is TGCGCCAGCAGCCAAGCCACAGCGGTAGGGTCGTTGGAGACCCAGTACTTC.

Many counts were recorded for this clonotype. V is TRBV12-3 or TRBV12-4 and J is TRBJ1-1; 8 nucleotides line up with TRBD1. The CDR3 extends over 14 amino acids. The J segment lost 4 bases and the V segment lost 5 bases, leaving 6 bases of the junction unmatched. CDR3 amino acids: CASSPLTGATEAFF. CDR3 DNA sequence: TGTGCCAGCAGTCCATTGACAGGGGCCACTGAAGCTTTCTTT.

This clonotype was recorded at least ten times. The CDR3, as DNA: TGTGCCAGCAGGACCGGGGGGACTGAAGCTTTCTTT. It is translated as CASRTGGTEAFF. J is TRBJ1-1 and V is TRBV28; the D gene is possibly TRBD1 (5 bases). The CDR3 covers 12 residues. Germline V gene data show CDR1 as MDHEN and CDR2 as SYDVKM. V lost 6 bases, J lost 5 bases, and 10 bases lay in between.

There are many counts of this clonotype. In DNA form, the CDR3 reads TGTGCCAGCAGCTTTGGGGATGTTAGCTCCTACGAGCAGTACTTC. Amino acid sequence: CASSFGDVSSYEQYF. The chain couples TRBV7-9 to TRBJ2-7; D is uncertain. This CDR3 spans 15 amino acids. The germline V gene encodes CDR1 SEHNR and CDR2 FQNEAQ (reference sequence). The V end was cut by 3 bases, the J end by 0 bases, with 12 bases between.

This clonotype has more than one count but fewer than ten. Here the CDR3 reads CASRPRGGNTIYF. In DNA form, the CDR3 reads TGTGCCAGCAGACCCCGGGGCGGAAACACCATATATTTT. The chain links TRBV6-1 to TRBJ1-3; D might be TRBD1 (5 bases). Trimming removed 6 bases at V and 4 bases at J, with 10 bases between. This CDR3 has 13 amino acids. Germline-derived CDR1 and CDR2 are MNHNS and SASEGT.

This clonotype was detected ten times or more. This rearrangement joins TRBV6-6 to TRBJ2-7; 7 bases are a match to TRBD2. The CDR3 loop spans 15 amino acids. Germline CDR1 reads MNHNY; CDR2 reads SVGAGI (reference sequence). Unmatched junction bases numbered 7, after V lost 0 bases and J lost 5 bases. The chain's CDR3 is CASSYSTLANHEQYF. CDR3 sequence (DNA): TGTGCCAGCAGTTACTCTACACTAGCGAACCACGAGCAGTACTTC.

Only one count was recorded for this clonotype. The J gene is TRBJ2-1, the V gene TRBV6-9; 8 nucleotides align to TRBD2. CDR3 size: 19 residues. Germline assignment: CDR1 MNHGY and CDR2 SVAAGI. V was clipped by 3 bases and J by 9 bases; unmatched bases: 22. The CDR3 protein is CASSYLIAGGISGGSEQFF. CDR3 DNA sequence: TGTGCCAGCAGTTACCTGATCGCGGGAGGAATTTCAGGTGGCAGTGAGCAGTTCTTC.

This sequence joins TRBV6-6 and TRBJ2-1, with D tentatively TRBD2 (5 bases). Germline CDR1 and CDR2: MNHNY and SVGAGI (reference sequence). The CDR3 has 13 residues. V was trimmed by 0 bases and J by 7 bases, leaving 7 bases between them. The CDR3: CASSYSKRNEQFF. CDR3 bases: TGTGCCAGCAGTTACTCGAAGCGGAATGAGCAGTTCTTC.

This clonotype was counted only a few times. The CDR3 is CASSQKRNTEAFF. The CDR3 DNA reads as TGTGCCAGCAGCCAAAAAAGGAACACTGAAGCTTTCTTT. V and J are TRBV3-1 and TRBJ1-1; unclear D gene. Germline V gene data show CDR1 as LGHDT and CDR2 as YNNKEL (reference sequence). The CDR3 length is 13 residues. V gave up 2 bases and J gave up 1 base, with 5 bases separating them.